These T cell receptor beta chains were read from a single sample in a study of T-cell reconstitution after alpha-beta-depleted transplantation in children. TCRdb analysed the PCR reads with MiXCR anew, one entry per CDR3 protein. The table shows roughly 220,000 distinct CDR3 sequences, with around 12% occurring only once. The material was PBMCs from the stem cell graft donor, obtained from the stem cell graft. Receptors originate from a human donor who donated a stem cell graft to a child with acute lymphoblastic leukemia. Each CDR3 is given with its conserved first and last residue. The D gene is left open where the match is weak. Where a row states a size, it is once, few, many or the class of an expanded clone; other rows omit it.

d_call: NA; cdr3_length: 13; clone_size: many; v_call: TRBV12-3/TRBV12-4; j_call: TRBJ2-5; cdr3_nt: TGTGCCAGCAGTTTAAGTCGACACCGGACCCAGTACTTC; cdr3_aa: CASSLSRHRTQYF
d_call: NA; cdr3_length: 13; clone_size: many; v_call: TRBV6-1; j_call: TRBJ1-3; cdr3_nt: TGTGCCAGCGAAAACGGCTCTGGAAACACCATATATTTT; cdr3_aa: CASENGSGNTIYF
d_call: NA; cdr3_length: 14; clone_size: many; v_call: TRBV28; j_call: TRBJ2-7; cdr3_nt: TGTGCCAGCAGTTTAAGAGACAGACTCTACGAGCAGTACTTC; cdr3_aa: CASSLRDRLYEQYF
d_call: TRBD1; cdr3_length: 15; clone_size: many; v_call: TRBV5-1; j_call: TRBJ2-1; cdr3_nt: TGCGCCAGCAGTTCAATGACAGGGGACTACAATGAGCAGTTCTTC; cdr3_aa: CASSSMTGDYNEQFF
d_call: TRBD2; cdr3_length: 14; clone_size: many; v_call: TRBV5-1; j_call: TRBJ2-5; cdr3_nt: TGCGCCAGCAGCTATCCGTCGGCGGGGGGGACCCAGTACTTC; cdr3_aa: CASSYPSAGGTQYF
d_call: NA; cdr3_length: 14; clone_size: many; v_call: TRBV12-3/TRBV12-4; j_call: TRBJ1-3; cdr3_nt: TGTGCCAGCAGCAGAAGGCCCTCTGGAAACACCATATATTTT; cdr3_aa: CASSRRPSGNTIYF
d_call: NA; cdr3_length: 14; clone_size: many; v_call: TRBV20-1; j_call: TRBJ2-3; cdr3_nt: TGCAGTGCTAGTTTTCGTCTCCGCACAGATACGCAGTATTTT; cdr3_aa: CSASFRLRTDTQYF
d_call: NA; cdr3_length: 13; clone_size: NA; v_call: TRBV25-1; j_call: TRBJ2-5; cdr3_nt: TGTGCCATAGCCTCGGACAACCAAGAGACCCAGTACTTC; cdr3_aa: CAIASDNQETQYF
d_call: NA; cdr3_length: 13; clone_size: many; v_call: TRBV20-1; j_call: TRBJ1-2; cdr3_nt: TGCAGTGCTAGCTCCCAGGGTGGCTATGGCTACACCTTC; cdr3_aa: CSASSQGGYGYTF
d_call: TRBD2; cdr3_length: 14; clone_size: many; v_call: TRBV29-1; j_call: TRBJ2-1; cdr3_nt: TGCAGCGCTCTAGCGGGCGGCTCCTACAATGAGCAGTTCTTC; cdr3_aa: CSALAGGSYNEQFF
d_call: NA; cdr3_length: 12; clone_size: many; v_call: TRBV5-1; j_call: TRBJ2-3; cdr3_nt: TGCGCCAGCAGGTTTGAAACAGATACGCAGTATTTT; cdr3_aa: CASRFETDTQYF
d_call: NA; cdr3_length: 18; clone_size: NA; v_call: TRBV4-3; j_call: TRBJ2-1; cdr3_nt: TGCGCCAGCAGCCAAGATACGGTTTCGAGGGGATCATACAATGAGCAGTTCTTC; cdr3_aa: CASSQDTVSRGSYNEQFF
d_call: TRBD2; cdr3_length: 14; clone_size: many; v_call: TRBV12-3/TRBV12-4; j_call: TRBJ2-3; cdr3_nt: TGTGCCAGCAGTTTAACGGGGGGGCTAGATACGCAGTATTTT; cdr3_aa: CASSLTGGLDTQYF
d_call: NA; cdr3_length: 16; clone_size: many; v_call: TRBV29-1; j_call: TRBJ2-6; cdr3_nt: TGCAGCGTTGAAGATTTTAAGAGCTCTGGGGCCAACGTCCTGACTTTC; cdr3_aa: CSVEDFKSSGANVLTF
d_call: NA; cdr3_length: 13; clone_size: many; v_call: TRBV3-1; j_call: TRBJ2-7; cdr3_nt: TGTGCCACCGAGGGGGACAACGCCTACGAGCAGTACTTC; cdr3_aa: CATEGDNAYEQYF
d_call: NA; cdr3_length: 13; clone_size: once; v_call: TRBV12-3/TRBV12-4; j_call: TRBJ2-5; cdr3_nt: TGTGCCAGCAGGCCCATTGAGAGCGAGACCCAGTACTTC; cdr3_aa: CASRPIESETQYF
d_call: NA; cdr3_length: 16; clone_size: NA; v_call: TRBV7-9; j_call: TRBJ1-2; cdr3_nt: TGTGCCAGCAGCTATCCCCAGGAAACTCCAGAGGCTGGCTACACCTTC; cdr3_aa: CASSYPQETPEAGYTF
d_call: NA; cdr3_length: 19; clone_size: many; v_call: TRBV28; j_call: TRBJ1-2; cdr3_nt: TGTGCCAGCAGTTTATCTTACACGGGATTCGGGGGCACTTACTATGGCTACACCTTC; cdr3_aa: CASSLSYTGFGGTYYGYTF
d_call: NA; cdr3_length: 11; clone_size: many; v_call: TRBV6-5; j_call: TRBJ1-1; cdr3_nt: TGTGCCAGCAGTTATCAAACTGAAGCTTTCTTT; cdr3_aa: CASSYQTEAFF
d_call: NA; cdr3_length: 12; clone_size: NA; v_call: TRBV6-6; j_call: TRBJ2-4; cdr3_nt: TGTGCCAGCAAGACACCGGAAAACATTCAGTACTTC; cdr3_aa: CASKTPENIQYF
d_call: TRBD1; cdr3_length: 17; clone_size: many; v_call: TRBV7-2; j_call: TRBJ2-7; cdr3_nt: TGTGCCAGCAGCCTCAAATCCCGACAGGGGCGTTTGAGCGAGCAGTACTTC; cdr3_aa: CASSLKSRQGRLSEQYF
d_call: TRBD1; cdr3_length: 14; clone_size: few; v_call: TRBV29-1; j_call: TRBJ2-1; cdr3_nt: TGCAGCGTTTTAGCCGGGACAGGCCATAGTGAGCAGTTCTTC; cdr3_aa: CSVLAGTGHSEQFF
d_call: NA; cdr3_length: 12; clone_size: many; v_call: TRBV7-9; j_call: TRBJ1-2; cdr3_nt: TGTGCCAGCAGCTCAGGATTTTATGGCTACACCTTC; cdr3_aa: CASSSGFYGYTF
d_call: TRBD2; cdr3_length: 16; clone_size: many; v_call: TRBV28; j_call: TRBJ2-5; cdr3_nt: TGTGCCAGCAGTTCCCGACTAGCGGGGGGTGGTGAGACCCAGTACTTC; cdr3_aa: CASSSRLAGGGETQYF
d_call: NA; cdr3_length: 16; clone_size: few; v_call: TRBV14; j_call: TRBJ2-1; cdr3_nt: TGTGCCAGCAAGGGCCCCGACAGGACCAACTACAATGAGCAGTTCTTC; cdr3_aa: CASKGPDRTNYNEQFF
d_call: NA; cdr3_length: 14; clone_size: many; v_call: TRBV5-1; j_call: TRBJ2-2; cdr3_nt: TGCGCCAGCAGCGTGGACGGACTTACCGGGGAGCTGTTTTTT; cdr3_aa: CASSVDGLTGELFF
d_call: TRBD2; cdr3_length: 13; clone_size: many; v_call: TRBV20-1; j_call: TRBJ2-1; cdr3_nt: TGCAGTGAGCGGGAATTATCCTACAATGAGCAGTTCTTC; cdr3_aa: CSERELSYNEQFF
d_call: TRBD1; cdr3_length: 15; clone_size: many; v_call: TRBV7-2; j_call: TRBJ1-1; cdr3_nt: TGTGCCAGCAGCCCCACAGGGGGGCCGAACACTGAAGCTTTCTTT; cdr3_aa: CASSPTGGPNTEAFF
d_call: TRBD1; cdr3_length: 17; clone_size: many; v_call: TRBV10-3; j_call: TRBJ1-1; cdr3_nt: TGTGCCATCAGGCAGACAGGGTTCGGTCGTATGAACACTGAAGCTTTCTTT; cdr3_aa: CAIRQTGFGRMNTEAFF
d_call: NA; cdr3_length: 14; clone_size: few; v_call: TRBV29-1; j_call: TRBJ2-7; cdr3_nt: TGCAGCGTTGAAGTTCAGGGTTCAGGCTACGAGCAGTACTTC; cdr3_aa: CSVEVQGSGYEQYF
d_call: NA; cdr3_length: 17; clone_size: many; v_call: TRBV29-1; j_call: TRBJ2-3; cdr3_nt: TGCAGCGTTGAAGATAAGTATGCCCCCATCTGGGCAGATACGCAGTATTTT; cdr3_aa: CSVEDKYAPIWADTQYF
d_call: NA; cdr3_length: 12; clone_size: many; v_call: TRBV3-1; j_call: TRBJ2-7; cdr3_nt: TGTGCCAGCAGCCAACTCCCTTACGAGCAGTACTTC; cdr3_aa: CASSQLPYEQYF
d_call: NA; cdr3_length: 14; clone_size: many; v_call: TRBV5-6; j_call: TRBJ2-7; cdr3_nt: TGTGCCAGCAGCTTCGTGGACAGCTCCTACGAGCAGTACTTC; cdr3_aa: CASSFVDSSYEQYF
d_call: TRBD1; cdr3_length: 15; clone_size: many; v_call: TRBV24-1; j_call: TRBJ2-2; cdr3_nt: TGTGCCACCAGTTTGACAGGGGTTAACACCGGGGAGCTGTTTTTT; cdr3_aa: CATSLTGVNTGELFF
d_call: TRBD2; cdr3_length: 19; clone_size: many; v_call: TRBV20-1; j_call: TRBJ2-1; cdr3_nt: TGCAGTGCCCTTAGGCAGGAAACTAGCGGGGGGGCCTCCTACAATGAGCAGTTCTTC; cdr3_aa: CSALRQETSGGASYNEQFF
d_call: TRBD2; cdr3_length: 19; clone_size: few; v_call: TRBV4-3; j_call: TRBJ2-3; cdr3_nt: TGCGCCAGCAGCCAACTCGGGACTAGCGGACACACCTTCACAGATACGCAGTATTTT; cdr3_aa: CASSQLGTSGHTFTDTQYF
d_call: NA; cdr3_length: 16; clone_size: many; v_call: TRBV18; j_call: TRBJ2-1; cdr3_nt: TGTGCCAGCTCACCACCCAAACCGAGCTCCTACAATGAGCAGTTCTTC; cdr3_aa: CASSPPKPSSYNEQFF
d_call: TRBD1; cdr3_length: 15; clone_size: many; v_call: TRBV18; j_call: TRBJ1-2; cdr3_nt: TGTGCCAGCTCAACTTCCGGACAGGGGAGCTATGGCTACACCTTC; cdr3_aa: CASSTSGQGSYGYTF
d_call: NA; cdr3_length: 13; clone_size: many; v_call: TRBV11-2; j_call: TRBJ1-5; cdr3_nt: TGTGCCAGCAGCTTAGGCGTTCAACAGCCCCAGCATTTT; cdr3_aa: CASSLGVQQPQHF
d_call: NA; cdr3_length: 14; clone_size: many; v_call: TRBV12-3/TRBV12-4; j_call: TRBJ1-2; cdr3_nt: TGTGCCAGCAGTTTTCGGGCAGGTTATTATGGCTACACCTTC; cdr3_aa: CASSFRAGYYGYTF
d_call: NA; cdr3_length: 12; clone_size: many; v_call: TRBV12-3/TRBV12-4; j_call: TRBJ2-5; cdr3_nt: TGTGCCAGCAAAGCGTTCCAAGAGACCCAGTACTTC; cdr3_aa: CASKAFQETQYF
d_call: TRBD2; cdr3_length: 19; clone_size: NA; v_call: TRBV9; j_call: TRBJ2-1; cdr3_nt: TGTGCCAGCAGCGTAGTGGGGCTAGCGGGGGGGTTCACCTACAATGAGCAGTTCTTC; cdr3_aa: CASSVVGLAGGFTYNEQFF
d_call: NA; cdr3_length: 13; clone_size: many; v_call: TRBV14; j_call: TRBJ1-5; cdr3_nt: TGTGCCAGCAGCCAAGTTTCCAATCAGCCCCAGCATTTT; cdr3_aa: CASSQVSNQPQHF
d_call: TRBD2; cdr3_length: 15; clone_size: many; v_call: TRBV6-6; j_call: TRBJ2-3; cdr3_nt: TGTGCCAGCAGGGAACTAGCGGGAAGCACAGATACGCAGTATTTT; cdr3_aa: CASRELAGSTDTQYF
d_call: NA; cdr3_length: 17; clone_size: NA; v_call: TRBV5-6; j_call: TRBJ1-5; cdr3_nt: TGTGCCAGCAGCGCGCAGAAGGGGGGGACCTACAATCAGCCCCAGCATTTT; cdr3_aa: CASSAQKGGTYNQPQHF
d_call: NA; cdr3_length: 14; clone_size: many; v_call: TRBV20-1; j_call: TRBJ2-1; cdr3_nt: TGCAGTGCTAGATTGTGGCGGGGAACAAATGAGCAGTTCTTC; cdr3_aa: CSARLWRGTNEQFF
d_call: NA; cdr3_length: 16; clone_size: many; v_call: TRBV14; j_call: TRBJ2-3; cdr3_nt: TGTGCCAGCAGCCACCCGGTTGTAGGGGGTTCGGATACGCAGTATTTT; cdr3_aa: CASSHPVVGGSDTQYF
d_call: NA; cdr3_length: 12; clone_size: many; v_call: TRBV27; j_call: TRBJ1-2; cdr3_nt: TGTGCCAGCTCTAGGGGGGATCATGGCTACACCTTC; cdr3_aa: CASSRGDHGYTF
d_call: NA; cdr3_length: 13; clone_size: many; v_call: TRBV12-3/TRBV12-4; j_call: TRBJ2-1; cdr3_nt: TGTGCCAGCAGCGCGACCTCAGCGGGTGAGCAGTTCTTC; cdr3_aa: CASSATSAGEQFF
d_call: NA; cdr3_length: 11; clone_size: many; v_call: TRBV20-1; j_call: TRBJ2-3; cdr3_nt: TGCAGTGCCGGCCCGTGGGATACGCAGTATTTT; cdr3_aa: CSAGPWDTQYF
d_call: NA; cdr3_length: 15; clone_size: many; v_call: TRBV24-1; j_call: TRBJ2-3; cdr3_nt: TGTGCCACCAGCGCCCTCGGGACCGTCACAGATACGCAGTATTTT; cdr3_aa: CATSALGTVTDTQYF
d_call: NA; cdr3_length: 11; clone_size: NA; v_call: TRBV30; j_call: TRBJ2-2; cdr3_nt: TGTGCCTGGAGGAGCAGCGGGGAGCTGTTTTTT; cdr3_aa: CAWRSSGELFF
d_call: NA; cdr3_length: 14; clone_size: few; v_call: TRBV2; j_call: TRBJ1-1; cdr3_nt: TGTGCCATCGAAGGGAGGGGAGGAAACACTGAAGCTTTCTTT; cdr3_aa: CAIEGRGGNTEAFF
d_call: NA; cdr3_length: 12; clone_size: many; v_call: TRBV27; j_call: TRBJ1-6; cdr3_nt: TGTGCCAGCAGACCCCCGGGGAGACCCCTCCACTTT; cdr3_aa: CASRPPGRPLHF
d_call: NA; cdr3_length: 17; clone_size: few; v_call: TRBV5-6; j_call: TRBJ2-1; cdr3_nt: TGTGCCAGCAGCTTGGCCGAGCGTCTGAGCTCCTACAATGAGCAGTTCTTC; cdr3_aa: CASSLAERLSSYNEQFF
d_call: TRBD2; cdr3_length: 15; clone_size: many; v_call: TRBV9; j_call: TRBJ2-3; cdr3_nt: TGTGCCAGCAGCCCCGTTCCGGGAGGGACAGATACGCAGTATTTT; cdr3_aa: CASSPVPGGTDTQYF
d_call: TRBD2; cdr3_length: 20; clone_size: NA; v_call: TRBV9; j_call: TRBJ2-3; cdr3_nt: TGTGCCAGCAGCGTAGTGGGACTAGCGGGAGTCAGGTCTGACACAGATACGCAGTATTTT; cdr3_aa: CASSVVGLAGVRSDTDTQYF
d_call: NA; cdr3_length: 12; clone_size: many; v_call: TRBV10-3; j_call: TRBJ2-5; cdr3_nt: TGTGCCATCAGTGAGCCAAGGGAGACCCAGTACTTC; cdr3_aa: CAISEPRETQYF
d_call: NA; cdr3_length: 14; clone_size: many; v_call: TRBV7-2; j_call: TRBJ2-2; cdr3_nt: TGTGCCAGCAGCTTAGGCCCACTCGCCGGGGAGCTGTTTTTT; cdr3_aa: CASSLGPLAGELFF
d_call: TRBD2; cdr3_length: 15; clone_size: many; v_call: TRBV4-2; j_call: TRBJ2-5; cdr3_nt: TGTGCCAGCAGTTCTAGGCTAGCGGGAGGACAGACCCAGTACTTC; cdr3_aa: CASSSRLAGGQTQYF